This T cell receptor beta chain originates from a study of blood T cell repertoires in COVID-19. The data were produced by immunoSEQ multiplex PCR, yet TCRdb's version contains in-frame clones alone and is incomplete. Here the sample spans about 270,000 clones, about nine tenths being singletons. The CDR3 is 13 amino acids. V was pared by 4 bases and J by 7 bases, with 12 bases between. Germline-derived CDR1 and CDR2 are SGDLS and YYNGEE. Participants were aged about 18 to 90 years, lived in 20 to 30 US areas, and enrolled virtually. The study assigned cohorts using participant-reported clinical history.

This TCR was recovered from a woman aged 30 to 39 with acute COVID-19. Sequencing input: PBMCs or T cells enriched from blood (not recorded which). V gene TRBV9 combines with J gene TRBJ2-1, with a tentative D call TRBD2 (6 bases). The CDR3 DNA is TGTGCCAGCAGCCCAGGGACTTGGAATGAGCAGTTCTTC. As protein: CASSPGTWNEQFF.